The 9 T cell receptor beta chains reported below all come from one sample, sequenced in a study of blood T cell repertoires in COVID-19. The table came from immunoSEQ multiplex PCR; TCRdb's copy has only in-frame clones and leaves some out. Here the sample spans 290,000 or so clones, around 89% being singletons. The sequenced sample was PBMCs or T cells enriched from blood (not recorded which). These receptors were collected from a young woman with acute COVID-19.

This rearrangement joins TRBV6-1 to TRBJ1-3; a weak D match, TRBD1 (6 bases). The CDR3 sequence is 20 residues long. V lost 2 bases to trimming and J lost 2 bases, with 25 bases between them. Germline loops: CDR1 MNHNS, CDR2 SASEGT. CDR3 amino acids: CASSEPYRVGQLRAGNTIYF. DNA for the CDR3: TGTGCCAGCAGTGAACCGTACAGGGTGGGACAACTTCGGGCTGGAAACACCATATATTTT.

The V and J genes are TRBV9 and TRBJ2-5; 8 bases align to TRBD2. The CDR3 is 16 amino acids. J gave up 5 bases and V 2 bases, and 11 bases lay outside the gene matches. Germline CDR1 reads SGDLS; CDR2 reads YYNGEE. The CDR3 here is CASSVASGQGRETQYF. CDR3 DNA: TGTGCCAGCAGCGTGGCTAGCGGGCAAGGGAGGGAGACCCAGTACTTC.

The chain uses TRBV19 and TRBJ2-3; D gene uncertain. The germline V gene encodes CDR1 LNHDA and CDR2 SQIVND (reference sequence). The CDR3 runs to 16 residues. The ends were cut back, 3 bases at V and 0 bases at J, with 13 bases in the middle. The CDR3 sequence: CASSIIQAGSTDTQYF. CDR3 bases: TGTGCCAGTAGTATTATCCAGGCTGGGAGCACAGATACGCAGTATTTT.

J is TRBJ1-2 and V is TRBV11-2, with TRBD1 as a possible D gene (5 bases). The germline V gene encodes CDR1 SGHAT and CDR2 FQNNGV. The CDR3 is made up of 14 amino acids. Trimming stripped 3 bases from V and 8 bases from J, with 16 bases between. The CDR3 nucleotides are TGTGCCAGCAGCTTGGTTGGGGCCAAATTCGGCTACACCTTC. Translated: CASSLVGAKFGYTF.

This sequence joins TRBV6-5 and TRBJ1-1; D gene uncertain. There are 14 residues in the CDR3. Trimming shortened V by 5 bases and J by 10 bases, and 20 bases separated the two germline ends. CDR1 is MNHEY, CDR2 SVGAGI, per germline. The CDR3 nucleotides are TGTGCCAGCAGTAACCGGAGGCCCGAGGGAGTAGCTTTCTTT. Its protein product is CASSNRRPEGVAFF.

The chain carries TRBV6-2 or TRBV6-3 and TRBJ1-1, with D tentatively TRBD1 (6 bases). CDR3 length: 16 residues. From germline, CDR1 is MNHEY and CDR2 SVGEGT. Between the trimmed V and J ends, which lost 0 bases and 1 base, there was a span of 12 bases. CDR3 coding DNA: TGTGCCAGCAGTTACTCGGGGGGGCGCAGGAACACTGAAGCTTTCTTT. Amino acids: CASSYSGGRRNTEAFF.

The chain links TRBV2 to TRBJ2-1; 9 positions agree with TRBD2. Per the germline V gene, CDR1 is SNHLY and CDR2 is FYNNEI. Trimming at V came to 2 bases and at J to 8 bases, leaving 4 bases not matched to a gene. The CDR3 has 14 amino acids. The CDR3 sequence is CASSELSGSDEQFF. The DNA of the CDR3 is TGTGCCAGCAGTGAACTTAGCGGGAGCGATGAGCAGTTCTTC. Looking up the rest from reference TRBV2 and TRBJ2-1 gives the full variable domain: EPEVTQTPSHQVTQMGQEVILRCVPISNHLYFYWYRQILGQKVEFLVSFYNNEISEKSEIFDDQFSVERPDGSNFTLKIRSTKLEDSAMYFCASSELSGSDEQFFGPGTRLTVL.

As concerns this clone: Distinct nucleotide sequences in the sample also encode this CDR3. V is TRBV2 and J is TRBJ2-7, with D tentatively TRBD1 (5 bases). Trimming stripped 4 bases from V and 1 base from J, with 5 bases between. The CDR3 loop spans 12 amino acids. Germline lookup yields CDR1 SNHLY and CDR2 FYNNEI. CDR3 bases: TGTGCCAGCAGTGGACAGTCCTACGAGCAGTACTTC. It specifies CASSGQSYEQYF.

The gene calls are TRBV3-1 (or the pseudogene TRBV3-2) and TRBJ1-1, with a weak D call TRBD1 (5 bases). The CDR3 spans 14 residues. Germline lookup yields CDR1 LGHDT and CDR2 YNNKEL (reference sequence). Trimming left V 2 bases short and J 3 bases short, with 10 bases between. The CDR3 region has the DNA TGTGCCAGCAGCCAAAACTGGGGGGACACTGAAGCTTTCTTT. Its translation: CASSQNWGDTEAFF.